The entry below describes one TCR beta chain. The target antigen is unknown. This cohort consisted of healthy bone marrow donors. This record comes from a study of cytomegalovirus exposure and HLA in healthy donors. Trimming cost V 0 bases and J 3 bases; bases outside gene matches: 2. The length of the CDR3 is 15 residues. CDR1 and CDR2 from the germline V gene are SGHDT and YYEEEE. General study findings and limits: Based on reports, TCR beta sequences accurately predicted HLA-A and HLA-B alleles for most subjects. A link between a missense DCLRE1C variant and TCR beta V- and J-gene trimming emerged from a later analysis.

Researchers ran the PCR with 60 Vbeta and 13 Jbeta primers. Per the original data handling: Unique TCR beta chains numbered approximately 76 million in a later analysis, with around 10 million shared. The method was immunoSEQ multiplex PCR; TCRdb's version includes in-frame clones alone and lacks a portion of them. Clonal size and the V and J genes are those of that table, whereas D and trimming came from the DNA. The sample shows 100,000 to 150,000 clones, under 85% of them seen only once. This chain uses TRBV5-6 with TRBJ2-3; 9 bases align to TRBD2. This clonotype was sampled from a male donor in good health and CMV-seropositive. The sample taken for sequencing was PBMCs. The CDR3 nucleotides read TGTGCCAGCAGCTTGGGCGGGAGGGGGACAGATACGCAGTATTTT. This codes for CASSLGGRGTDTQYF. Together with reference TRBV5-6 and TRBJ2-3, the CDR3 gives the full variable domain: DAGVTQSPTHLIKTRGQQVTLRCSPKSGHDTVSWYQQALGQGPQFIFQYYEEEERQRGNFPDRFSGHQFPNYSSELNVNALLLGDSALYLCASSLGGRGTDTQYFGPGTRLTVL.